This T cell receptor beta chain came from a study of shared T cell receptors in the human thymus listed by TCRdb under 2021. Context from the whole study: The study examined how self-reactive, shared T-cell receptor alpha chains are generated in the human thymus.

In regard to this clone: Which antigen it targets is not known. Nothing much larger sits one base from this clone, and base qualities are not available.

Relative to germline, V is missing 6 bases and J is missing 5 bases, with 7 bases of the junction outside any gene match. Sequences MNHEY (CDR1) and SMNVEV (CDR2) are obtained from the germline V gene (reference sequence). The cysteine opens and the phenylalanine closes a CDR3 of 15 amino acids. The entry retains the CDR3 DNA only, 45 bases that are in frame from base 1. Library prep was done by the immunoSEQ multiplex PCR assay. The source is immuneACCESS, and TCRdb retained only in-frame sequences with V and J called. Part of the clones is not carried over; for the studies checked, unresolved V genes explain less than half of this, and the remainder is unexplained. The sample table records roughly 660,000 clones; 85% to 90% of these occur just once. The ten most abundant clones make up around 0.0099% of the sample. This sample was shared with a second study, whose subject was human thymus T cells. In that second paper, the authors write: In Finland, the donors were immunologically healthy infants who were having open corrective cardiac surgery for congenital heart defects. Thymus tissue was obtained as surgical resects removed during corrective cardiac surgery. V and J gene segment usage appeared biased in both thymic and peripheral blood repertoires. According to the related research, thymic TCR repertoires were highly overlapping among unrelated individuals. The study used roughly 8 infant thymus samples plus four related peripheral blood samples to characterize TCR alpha and beta repertoires. Donor ages ranged from about 7 to 244 days, and the cohort comprised five or six male and a couple of female infants. Thymocytes were freed from the tissue by mechanical means and kept at -70 degrees C as pellets of 10-30 million cells. Genomic DNA was extracted from frozen cell pellets with a QIAsymphony instrument. The immunoSEQ multiplex PCR assay was used to amplify the TCRB and TCRAD loci from a standardized amount of quality-controlled genomic DNA. The amplicons covered the V(D)J region and were long enough to include the CDR3 and to identify the V and J genes. The commercial immunoSEQ service was used to sequence amplicons on an Illumina platform. Corrections for primer bias and sequencing errors followed previously described methods, while TCRAD and TCRB definitions were based on the IMGT database. Analysis of the repertoires was done with immunoSEQ Analyzer 3.0 and VDJTools and included basic statistics, V/J segment usage, diversity estimates, rarefaction and pairwise overlap. Diversity was estimated using the Chao1, ChaoE, Efron-Thisted, Shannon and inverse Simpson indices, and was also estimated on datasets down-sampled to the size of the smallest sample. Repertoire overlap was assessed by strict matching of CDR3 nucleotide sequence, V gene and J gene, and clustering was done by Jaccard-based multidimensional scaling. On average, thymus samples gave around 810,000 unique TCRB clonotypes, whereas blood samples gave 75,000 to 95,000.

This clonotype originated in a boy under two years old with a congenital heart defect. Donor details come from another sample of the same person, matched by shared clones. Sequenced sample: thymocytes. The chain employs TRBV27 and TRBJ2-1, with 10 central nucleotides matching TRBD2. The CDR3 region has the sequence CASRPGLARNNEQFF. The nucleotide sequence reads as follows: TGTGCCAGCAGGCCGGGACTAGCGCGAAACAATGAGCAGTTCTTC.